The present TCR beta chain was sequenced within a study of T cells in localized non-small cell lung cancer. Overall study findings and caveats: A median of approximately 50 of the top 100 tumor clones appeared in adjacent lung, which was paired and uninvolved.

As for this clone: Antigen specificity is unknown.

Germline-derived CDR1 and CDR2 are MGHDK and SYGVNS. The CDR3 totals 16 residues. The ends lost 3 bases at V and 3 bases at J; junction bases unmatched: 9. Libraries were prepared by immunoSEQ multiplex PCR; TCRdb keeps only in-frame clonotypes and omits some of them. The data hold 60,000 to 65,000 clones, with 90% observed a single time. This chain links TRBV25-1 with TRBJ1-1, with 8 bases aligning to TRBD1. The receptor's source is a woman aged 35-70 years with stage I lung adenocarcinoma. The input for sequencing was peripheral blood, taken before any cancer treatment. CDR3 residues: CASSDSAGGLDTEAFF. The CDR3 DNA follows: TGTGCCAGCAGTGATTCCGCAGGGGGCCTCGACACTGAAGCTTTCTTT.